These 8 T cell receptor beta chains came from one sample sequenced in a study of blood T cell repertoires in COVID-19. Generated by immunoSEQ multiplex PCR, the TCRdb table keeps only in-frame clones and is missing some. The sample has approximately 60,000 clones, approximately 93% seen once; the top ten hold 2.9%. The sample consisted of peripheral blood. The receptors were gathered from a man between 65 and 85 years old with active COVID-19.

The CDR3 DNA is TGTGCCAGCAGGGCGGGGTTAGAGAAGGTTTCACCCCTCCACTTT. The encoded protein is CASRAGLEKVSPLHF. The V call is TRBV27, the J call TRBJ1-6; no clear D. This CDR3 is built from 15 residues. Per the germline V gene, CDR1 is MNHEY and CDR2 is SMNVEV (reference sequence). Trimming pared 6 bases from V and 9 bases from J, leaving 18 bases between.

The genes are TRBV7-8 and TRBJ2-2; D not resolved. This CDR3 region has 14 residues. Germline-derived CDR1 and CDR2 are SGHVS and FQNEAQ. V was clipped by 1 base and J by 1 base, with 4 bases between them. DNA of the CDR3: TGTGCCAGCAGCTTAGTTCGGAACACCGGGGAGCTGTTTTTT. Translating it yields CASSLVRNTGELFF.

The chain uses TRBV4-1 and TRBJ1-4, with TRBD1 matching 8 bases. Trimming removed 6 bases from V and 0 bases from J; junction bases left unmatched: 12. Germline-derived CDR1 and CDR2 are MGHRA and YSYEKL. This CDR3 is 18 amino acids long. CDR3 protein: CASRPKQGVGATNEKLFF. CDR3 DNA sequence: TGCGCCAGCAGACCCAAACAGGGGGTTGGGGCAACTAATGAAAAACTGTTTTTT.

The chain links TRBV10-2 to TRBJ1-1; D unclear. This CDR3 has 15 amino acids. Germline loops: CDR1 WSHSY, CDR2 SAAADI. Trimming pared 4 bases from V and 0 bases from J, leaving 12 bases between. CDR3 sequence: CASSGGGKMNTEAFF. The CDR3 coding sequence is TGCGCCAGCAGTGGGGGAGGAAAGATGAACACTGAAGCTTTCTTT.

The CDR3, as DNA: TGTGCCAGCTCACCACTAGCGGGGGGGGCAGATACGCAGTATTTT. Amino acids: CASSPLAGGADTQYF. The chain couples TRBV18 to TRBJ2-3; 11 bases map to TRBD2. The CDR3 length is 15 residues. CDR1 is KGHSH, CDR2 LQKENI, per germline. V was pared by 1 base and J by 4 bases, with 1 base of the junction left unmatched.

J is TRBJ2-6 and V is TRBV5-8, with 9 bases lining up with TRBD1. Germline CDR1 and CDR2: SGHTS and YDEGEE. The CDR3 runs to 19 residues. V lost 4 bases and J lost 1; bases outside the gene matches: 12. CDR3 sequence reads: CASSLYQQGAASGANVLTF. The CDR3 DNA follows: TGTGCCAGCAGCCTCTACCAACAGGGGGCTGCTTCTGGGGCCAACGTCCTGACTTTC. The whole variable domain, remainder taken from reference TRBV5-8 and TRBJ2-6, is EAGVTQSPTHLIKTRGQQATLRCSPISGHTSVYWYQQALGLGLQFLLWYDEGEERNRGNFPPRFSGRQFPNYSSELNVNALELEDSALYLCASSLYQQGAASGANVLTFGAGSRLTVL.

This sequence joins TRBV11-3 and TRBJ2-1, with 13 bases identical to TRBD2. CDR1 is SGHNT, CDR2 YENEEA, per germline. The CDR3 consists of 16 residues. V trimming: 3 bases; J trimming: 5 bases; junction bases outside the gene matches: 4. CDR3 sequence: CASSFRLAGGNNEQFF. The CDR3 bases are TGTGCCAGCAGCTTTCGACTAGCGGGGGGCAACAATGAGCAGTTCTTC.

V usage is TRBV6-5 and J usage is TRBJ1-6; the D gene is possibly TRBD1 (5 bases). Germline CDR1 is MNHEY and CDR2 is SVGAGI. V lost 6 bases and J 3 bases, leaving 9 bases between the germline ends. This CDR3 contains 14 residues. The CDR3 DNA reads as TGTGCCAGCAGAGACAGCAGCTATAATTCACCCCTCCACTTT. Amino acids: CASRDSSYNSPLHF.